Listed here is a single T cell receptor (beta chain). Its specificity is not known. The V gene lost 4 bases and the J gene lost 6 bases, with 9 bases spanning the gap. The CDR3 covers 12 residues. Germline CDR1 and CDR2: SGDLS and YYNGEE. The sample originates from a study of memory CD4+ T cells and cytomegalovirus serostatus. Findings and limits, study-wide: CD4+ memory repertoires contained about 40% of the roughly 150 reported CMV TCRbeta sequences. Repertoires predicted CMV serostatus with median bootstrapped AUC of approximately 0.95.

Authors' data handling: Out-of-frame sequences were removed, leaving 2 million to 2.5 million distinct TCRbeta sequences. Assay used: immunoSEQ multiplex PCR; TCRdb lists only in-frame clones, some missing. The V and J calls and clone size come from that table; D and trimming were worked out from the DNA. Of 48,000 or so clones listed, approximately 78% are singletons. The sort gate was single viable CD3+CD4+CD8-CD45RO+ cells for memory CD4+ T cells. Sequencing was carried out using memory CD4+ T cells from blood. The TCR originated in an adult in good health and CMV-seronegative. The chain couples TRBV9 to TRBJ2-3; D uncertain. In nucleotides, the CDR3 is TGTGCCAGCAGCACCCTAGGGGATACGCAGTATTTT. Protein sequence: CASSTLGDTQYF.